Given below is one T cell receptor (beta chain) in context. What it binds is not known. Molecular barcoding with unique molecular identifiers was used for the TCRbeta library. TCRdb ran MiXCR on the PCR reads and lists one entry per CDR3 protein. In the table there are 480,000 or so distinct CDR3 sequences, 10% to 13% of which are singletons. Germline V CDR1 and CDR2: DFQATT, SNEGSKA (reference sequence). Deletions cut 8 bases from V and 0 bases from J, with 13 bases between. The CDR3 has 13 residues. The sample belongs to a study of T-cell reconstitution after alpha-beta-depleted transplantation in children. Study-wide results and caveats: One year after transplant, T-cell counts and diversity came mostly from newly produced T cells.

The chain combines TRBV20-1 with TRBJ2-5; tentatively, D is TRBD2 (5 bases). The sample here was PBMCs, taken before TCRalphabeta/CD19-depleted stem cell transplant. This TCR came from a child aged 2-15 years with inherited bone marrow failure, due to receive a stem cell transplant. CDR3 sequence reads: CSPEGRDQETQYF. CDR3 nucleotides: TGCAGTCCCGAAGGGCGGGACCAAGAGACCCAGTACTTC.